This T cell receptor beta chain was captured in a study of blood T cell repertoires in COVID-19. Study-level background: Both acute and convalescent COVID-19 samples were obtained from the United States, Italy and Spain. Sample material is recorded as cDNA or gDNA derived from T cells, B-cell-depleted T cells, or PBMCs.

The V end was cut by 6 bases, the J end by 0 bases, with 7 bases between. This CDR3 region has 13 residues. In the study's own analysis: Reference gene primer amplification gave nucleated cell count estimates. Profiling relied on immunoSEQ multiplex PCR, and the TCRdb table lists in-frame clones only, not all of them. V, J and clone size reflect that table, while D and trimming were determined from the DNA. The sample has around 100,000 clones; less than 95% are singletons. The receptor was derived from a man aged 45-65 years with acute or convalescent COVID-19. Source material: peripheral blood. The gene calls are TRBV12-3 or TRBV12-4 and TRBJ2-3; a possible D gene is TRBD1 (6 bases). The CDR3 loop reads CASRQGSTDTQYF. The CDR3, as DNA: TGTGCCAGCAGACAGGGCAGCACAGATACGCAGTATTTT.